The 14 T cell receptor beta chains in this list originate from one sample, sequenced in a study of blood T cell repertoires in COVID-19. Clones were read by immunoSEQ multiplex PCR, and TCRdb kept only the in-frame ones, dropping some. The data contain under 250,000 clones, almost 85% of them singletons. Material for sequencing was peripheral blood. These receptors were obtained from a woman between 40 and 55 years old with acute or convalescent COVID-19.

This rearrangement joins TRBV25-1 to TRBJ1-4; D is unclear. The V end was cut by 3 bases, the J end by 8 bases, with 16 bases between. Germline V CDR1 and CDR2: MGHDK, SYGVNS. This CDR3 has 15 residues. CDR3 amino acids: CASSDPLSPTEKLFF. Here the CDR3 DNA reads TGTGCCAGCAGTGATCCCCTTTCCCCGACAGAAAAACTGTTTTTT.

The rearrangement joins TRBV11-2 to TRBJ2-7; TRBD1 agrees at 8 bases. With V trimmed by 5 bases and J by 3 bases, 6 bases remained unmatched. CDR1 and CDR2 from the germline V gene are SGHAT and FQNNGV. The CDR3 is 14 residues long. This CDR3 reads CASSPRTGNYEQYF. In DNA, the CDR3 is TGTGCCAGCAGCCCCAGGACAGGGAACTACGAGCAGTACTTC.

Here the CDR3 DNA reads TGTGCCTGGAGTGTGGGGACTAGTGGTACCGGGGAGCTGTTTTTT. Its protein product is CAWSVGTSGTGELFF. The chain links TRBV30 to TRBJ2-2; 8 nucleotides agree with TRBD2. This CDR3 spans 15 amino acids. After removal of 0 bases from V and 5 bases from J, the junction contained 5 bases not matched to a gene. The germline V gene encodes CDR1 GTSNPN and CDR2 SVGIG (reference sequence).

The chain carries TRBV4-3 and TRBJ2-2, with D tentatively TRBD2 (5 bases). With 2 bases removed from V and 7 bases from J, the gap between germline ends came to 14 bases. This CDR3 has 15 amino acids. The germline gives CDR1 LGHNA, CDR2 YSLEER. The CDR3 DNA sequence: TGCGCCAGCAGCCAAATAGCTGCCCGGGGCGGGGAGCTGTTTTTT. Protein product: CASSQIAARGGELFF.

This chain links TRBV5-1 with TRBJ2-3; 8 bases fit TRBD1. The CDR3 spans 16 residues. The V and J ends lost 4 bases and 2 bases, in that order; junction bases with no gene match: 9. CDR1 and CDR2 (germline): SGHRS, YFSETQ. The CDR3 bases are TGCGCCAGCAGCCCAGGACAGGGCACAGACACAGATACGCAGTATTTT. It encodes CASSPGQGTDTDTQYF. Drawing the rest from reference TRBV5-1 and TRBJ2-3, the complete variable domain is KAGVTQTPRYLIKTRGQQVTLSCSPISGHRSVSWYQQTPGQGLQFLFEYFSETQRNKGNFPGRFSGRQFSNSRSEMNVSTLELGDSALYLCASSPGQGTDTDTQYFGPGTRLTVL.

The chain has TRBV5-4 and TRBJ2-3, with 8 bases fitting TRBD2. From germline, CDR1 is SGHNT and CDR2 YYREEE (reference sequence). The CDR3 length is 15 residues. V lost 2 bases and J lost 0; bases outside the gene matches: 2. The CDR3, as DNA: TGTGCCAGCAGCTTTGAGCGGGGGAGCACAGATACGCAGTATTTT. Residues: CASSFERGSTDTQYF. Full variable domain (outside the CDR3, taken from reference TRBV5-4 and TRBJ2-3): ETGVTQSPTHLIKTRGQQVTLRCSSQSGHNTVSWYQQALGQGPQFIFQYYREEENGRGNFPPRFSGLQFPNYSSELNVNALELDDSALYLCASSFERGSTDTQYFGPGTRLTVL.

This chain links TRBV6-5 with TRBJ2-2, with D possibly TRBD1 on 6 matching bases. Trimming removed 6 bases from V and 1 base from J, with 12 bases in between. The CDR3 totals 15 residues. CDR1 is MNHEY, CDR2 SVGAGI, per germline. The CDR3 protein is CASSPGHMNTGELFF. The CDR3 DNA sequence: TGTGCCAGCAGCCCGGGACACATGAACACCGGGGAGCTGTTTTTT.

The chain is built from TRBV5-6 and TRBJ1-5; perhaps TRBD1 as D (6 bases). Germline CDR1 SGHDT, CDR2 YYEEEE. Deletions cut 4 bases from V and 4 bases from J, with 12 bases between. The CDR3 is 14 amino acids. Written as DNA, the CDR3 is TGTGCCAGCAGCCCGACAGGAAGGAATCAGCCCCAGCATTTT. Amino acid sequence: CASSPTGRNQPQHF.

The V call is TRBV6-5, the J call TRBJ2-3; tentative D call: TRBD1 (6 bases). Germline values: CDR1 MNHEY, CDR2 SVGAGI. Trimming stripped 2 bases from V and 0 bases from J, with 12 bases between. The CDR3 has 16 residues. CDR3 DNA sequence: TGTGCCAGCAGTTACCTCATGGGGGCTAGCACAGATACGCAGTATTTT. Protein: CASSYLMGASTDTQYF.

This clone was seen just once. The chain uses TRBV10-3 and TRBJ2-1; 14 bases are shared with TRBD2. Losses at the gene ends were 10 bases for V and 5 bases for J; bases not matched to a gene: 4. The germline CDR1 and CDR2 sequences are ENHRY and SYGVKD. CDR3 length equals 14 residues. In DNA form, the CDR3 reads TGTGCCAGTAGGGGACTAGCGGGGGACAATGAGCAGTTCTTC. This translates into CASRGLAGDNEQFF.

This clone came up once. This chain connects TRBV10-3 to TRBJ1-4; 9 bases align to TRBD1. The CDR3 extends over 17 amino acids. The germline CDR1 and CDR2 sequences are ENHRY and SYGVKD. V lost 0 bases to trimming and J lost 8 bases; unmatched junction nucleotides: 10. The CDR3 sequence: CAISESGPTGGYEKLFF. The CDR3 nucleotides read TGTGCCATCAGTGAGTCAGGACCCACAGGGGGCTACGAAAAACTGTTTTTT.

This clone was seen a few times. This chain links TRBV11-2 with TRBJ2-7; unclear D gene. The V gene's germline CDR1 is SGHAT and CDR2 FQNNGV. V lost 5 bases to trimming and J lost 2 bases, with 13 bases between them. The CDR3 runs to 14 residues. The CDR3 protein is CASSLQDSTYEQYF. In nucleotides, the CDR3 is TGTGCCAGCAGCCTACAAGACTCAACCTACGAGCAGTACTTC.

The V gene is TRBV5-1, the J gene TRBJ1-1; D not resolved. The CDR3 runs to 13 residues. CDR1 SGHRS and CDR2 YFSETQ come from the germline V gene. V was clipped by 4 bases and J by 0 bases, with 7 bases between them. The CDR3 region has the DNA TGCGCCAGCAGCCGAGAGATGAACACTGAAGCTTTCTTT. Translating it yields CASSREMNTEAFF.

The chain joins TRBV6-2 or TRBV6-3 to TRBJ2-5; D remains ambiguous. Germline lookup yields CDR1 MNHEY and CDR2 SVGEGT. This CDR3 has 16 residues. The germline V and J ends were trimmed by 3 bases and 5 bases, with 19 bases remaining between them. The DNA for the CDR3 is TGTGCCAGCAGTTATAGTATAGAGATCCCCCGCGAGACCCAGTACTTC. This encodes CASSYSIEIPRETQYF.